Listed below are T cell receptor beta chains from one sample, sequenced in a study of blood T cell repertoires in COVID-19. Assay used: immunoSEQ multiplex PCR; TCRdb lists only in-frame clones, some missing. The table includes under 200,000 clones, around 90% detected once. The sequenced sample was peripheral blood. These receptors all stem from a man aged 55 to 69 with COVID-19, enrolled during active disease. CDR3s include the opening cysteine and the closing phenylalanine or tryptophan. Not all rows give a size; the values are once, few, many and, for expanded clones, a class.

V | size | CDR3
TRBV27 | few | CASQALAASGSQNEQFF
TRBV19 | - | CASSNGQGFNEQFF
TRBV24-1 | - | CATSGLLIGTQYF
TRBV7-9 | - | CASSTQGGGQNTDTQYF
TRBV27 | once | CASSKTGPLYGYTF
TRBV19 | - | CASGDSPSYVYGYTF
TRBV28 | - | CASSFGRSNYGYTF
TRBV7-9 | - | CASSLNYGAGAAVEQYF
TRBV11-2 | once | CASSLDQGSTYPYEQYF
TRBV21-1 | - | CAGSTRDRGLF
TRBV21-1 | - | CASSSPDLSNSTDTQYF
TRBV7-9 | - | CASSLGKGGEGYTF
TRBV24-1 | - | CATSEAGPNEKLFF
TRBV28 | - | CATFAAAGDTQYF
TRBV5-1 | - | CASSLAGQGETQYF
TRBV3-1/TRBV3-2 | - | CASSQGGIYEQYF
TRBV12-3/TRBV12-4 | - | CASSPRGDTQYF
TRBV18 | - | CASSPGQGMLGGYTF
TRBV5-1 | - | CASSYQRDTQYF
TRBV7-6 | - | CASSLGPLGGSNNEQFF
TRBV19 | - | CASRFRPGQGDYEQYF
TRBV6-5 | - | CASNRGTVRSYEQYF
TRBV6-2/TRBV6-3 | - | CASSYSDSINSPLHF
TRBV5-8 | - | CASSLSRGYGYTF
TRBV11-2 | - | CASSLAVGTVNQPQHF
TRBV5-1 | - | CASSGLAVYNEQFF
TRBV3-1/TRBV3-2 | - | CASSQDGGSSYNEQFF
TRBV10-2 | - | CASRPGTSGIYEQYF
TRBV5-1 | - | CASSLSLSNSPLHF
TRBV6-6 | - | CASTGIEDTAYEQYF
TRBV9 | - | CASSVAGTPPGNEQFF
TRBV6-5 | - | CASTPRGYTEAFF
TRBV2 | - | CASSDQGARGYTF
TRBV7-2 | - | CAGLQGVNTEAFF
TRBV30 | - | CAWSVLTGNVNGYTF
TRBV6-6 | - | CASSSGGNEKLFF
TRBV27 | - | CASAGQNSNQPQHF
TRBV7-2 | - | CASSFTLQDYEQYF
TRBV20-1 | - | CSALRGTEAFF
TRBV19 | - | CASSPDRGGNTIYF
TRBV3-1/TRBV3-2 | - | CASSRPAGYEQYF
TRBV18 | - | CASSPRPAAGGTEAFF
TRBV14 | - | CASSQDQNTEAFF
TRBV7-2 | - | CASSLAETGGREAFF
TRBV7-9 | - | CASSKTGLNQPQHF
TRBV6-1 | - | CASSEENSHSPLHF
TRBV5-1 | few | CASSLGQGSYEQYF
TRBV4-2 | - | CASSLGTSGGANGELFF
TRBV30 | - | CAWSRGGEEKLFF
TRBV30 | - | CVQNQPQHF
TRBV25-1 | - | CASSVGTDNSPLHF